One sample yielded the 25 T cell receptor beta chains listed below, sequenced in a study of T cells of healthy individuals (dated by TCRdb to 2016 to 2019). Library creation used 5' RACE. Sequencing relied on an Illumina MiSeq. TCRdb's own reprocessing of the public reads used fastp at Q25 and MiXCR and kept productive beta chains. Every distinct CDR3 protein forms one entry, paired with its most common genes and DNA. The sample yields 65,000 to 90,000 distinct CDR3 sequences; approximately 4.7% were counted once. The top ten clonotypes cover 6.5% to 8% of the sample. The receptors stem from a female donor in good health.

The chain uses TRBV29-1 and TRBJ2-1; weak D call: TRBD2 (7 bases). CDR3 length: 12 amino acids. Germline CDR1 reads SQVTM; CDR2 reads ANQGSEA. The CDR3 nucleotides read TGCAGTACCGAGGGGGGAGGGGATGAGCAGTTCTTC. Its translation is CSTEGGGDEQFF.

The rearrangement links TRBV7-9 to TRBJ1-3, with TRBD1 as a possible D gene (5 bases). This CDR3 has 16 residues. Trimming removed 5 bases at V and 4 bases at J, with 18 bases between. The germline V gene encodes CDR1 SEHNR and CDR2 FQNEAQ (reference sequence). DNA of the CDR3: TGTGCCAGCAGCCGGGGACTCTTGGAACCCGGAAACACCATATATTTT. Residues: CASSRGLLEPGNTIYF.

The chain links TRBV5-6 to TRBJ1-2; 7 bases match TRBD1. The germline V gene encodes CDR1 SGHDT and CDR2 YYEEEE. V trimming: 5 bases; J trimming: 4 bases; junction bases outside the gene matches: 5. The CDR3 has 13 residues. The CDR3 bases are TGTGCCAGCAGAACGACAGGGAGCTATGGCTACACCTTC. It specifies CASRTTGSYGYTF.

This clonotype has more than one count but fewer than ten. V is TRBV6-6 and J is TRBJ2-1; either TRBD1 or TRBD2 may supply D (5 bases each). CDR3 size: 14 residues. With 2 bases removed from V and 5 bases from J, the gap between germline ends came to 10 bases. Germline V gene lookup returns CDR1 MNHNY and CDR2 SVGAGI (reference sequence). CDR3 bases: TGTGCCAGCAGTTACGGGACCCCTGACAATGAGCAGTTCTTC. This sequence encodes CASSYGTPDNEQFF.

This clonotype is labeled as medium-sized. This CDR3 reads CASSKSGTLNTGELFF. As DNA, the CDR3 is TGTGCCAGCAGCAAATCCGGGACCCTGAACACCGGGGAGCTGTTTTTT. The chain has TRBV21-1 and TRBJ2-2; TRBD1 was called by the table and not checked on the DNA. TRBV21-1 is noted as a pseudogene. The CDR3 extends over 16 amino acids.

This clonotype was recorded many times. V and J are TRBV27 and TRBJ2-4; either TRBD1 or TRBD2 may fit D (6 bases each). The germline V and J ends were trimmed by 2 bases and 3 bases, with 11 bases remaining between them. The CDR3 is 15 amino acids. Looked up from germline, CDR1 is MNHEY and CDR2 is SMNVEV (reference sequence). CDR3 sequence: CASSLRGAVKNIQYF. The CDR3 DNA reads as TGTGCCAGCAGTTTAAGGGGGGCGGTCAAAAACATTCAGTACTTC.

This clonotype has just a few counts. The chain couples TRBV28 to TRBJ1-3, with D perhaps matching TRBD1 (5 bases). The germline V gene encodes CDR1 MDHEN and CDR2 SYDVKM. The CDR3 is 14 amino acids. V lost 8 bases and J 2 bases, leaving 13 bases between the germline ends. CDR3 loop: CASYQGLAGNTIYF. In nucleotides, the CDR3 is TGTGCCAGCTACCAGGGCTTAGCTGGAAACACCATATATTTT.

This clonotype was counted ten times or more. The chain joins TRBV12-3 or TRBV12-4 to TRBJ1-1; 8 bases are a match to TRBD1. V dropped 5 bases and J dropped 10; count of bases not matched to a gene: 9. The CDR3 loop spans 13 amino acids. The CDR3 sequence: CASSPSPTGVAFF. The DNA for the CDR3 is TGTGCCAGCAGTCCTTCCCCGACAGGGGTAGCTTTCTTT.

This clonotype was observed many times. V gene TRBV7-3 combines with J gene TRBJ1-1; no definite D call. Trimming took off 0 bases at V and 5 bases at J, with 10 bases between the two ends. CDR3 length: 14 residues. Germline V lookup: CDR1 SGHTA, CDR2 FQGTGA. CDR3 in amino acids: CASSLTGGLTEAFF. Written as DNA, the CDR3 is TGTGCCAGCAGCTTAACGGGAGGGTTAACTGAAGCTTTCTTT.

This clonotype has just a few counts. The CDR3 nucleotides are TGTGCCAGCAGTCCTGGGACAGGGGTGGACTATGGCTACACCTTC. Protein sequence: CASSPGTGVDYGYTF. This rearrangement joins TRBV7-9 to TRBJ1-2, with 10 bases aligning to TRBD1. V was clipped by 6 bases and J by 3 bases; unmatched bases: 7. Per the germline V gene, CDR1 is SEHNR and CDR2 is FQNEAQ (reference sequence). CDR3 length equals 15 residues.

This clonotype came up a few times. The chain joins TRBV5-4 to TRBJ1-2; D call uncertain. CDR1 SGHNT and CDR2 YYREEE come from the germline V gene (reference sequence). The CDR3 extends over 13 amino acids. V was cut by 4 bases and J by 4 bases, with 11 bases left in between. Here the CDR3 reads CASSPDAIYGYTF. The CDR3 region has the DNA TGTGCCAGCAGCCCAGACGCAATCTATGGCTACACCTTC. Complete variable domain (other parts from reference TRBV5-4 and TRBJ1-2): ETGVTQSPTHLIKTRGQQVTLRCSSQSGHNTVSWYQQALGQGPQFIFQYYREEENGRGNFPPRFSGLQFPNYSSELNVNALELDDSALYLCASSPDAIYGYTFGSGTRLTVV.

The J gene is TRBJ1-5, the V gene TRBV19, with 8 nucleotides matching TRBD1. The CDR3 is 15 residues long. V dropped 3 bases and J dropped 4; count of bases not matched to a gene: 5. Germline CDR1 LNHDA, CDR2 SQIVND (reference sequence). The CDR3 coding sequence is TGTGCCAGTAGTATCCTGGACAGGGCTAATCAGCCCCAGCATTTT. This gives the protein CASSILDRANQPQHF.

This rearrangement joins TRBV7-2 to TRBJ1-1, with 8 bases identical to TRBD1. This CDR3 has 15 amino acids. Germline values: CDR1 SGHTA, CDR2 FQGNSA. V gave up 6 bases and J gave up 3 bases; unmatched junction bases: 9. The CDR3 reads CASRQRQGMDTEAFF. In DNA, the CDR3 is TGTGCCAGCAGGCAACGACAGGGGATGGACACTGAAGCTTTCTTT.

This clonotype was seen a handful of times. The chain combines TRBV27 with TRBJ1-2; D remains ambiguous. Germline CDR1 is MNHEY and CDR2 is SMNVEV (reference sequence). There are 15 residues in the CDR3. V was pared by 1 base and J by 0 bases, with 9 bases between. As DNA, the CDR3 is TGTGCCAGCAGTTTATTTCCAGGTGCTAACTATGGCTACACCTTC. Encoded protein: CASSLFPGANYGYTF.

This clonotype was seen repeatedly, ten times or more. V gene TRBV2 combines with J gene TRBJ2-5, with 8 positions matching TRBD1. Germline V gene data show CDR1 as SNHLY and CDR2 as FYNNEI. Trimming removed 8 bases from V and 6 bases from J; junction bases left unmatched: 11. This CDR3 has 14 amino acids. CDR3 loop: CASYRDRSEKTQYF. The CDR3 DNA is TGTGCCAGCTACCGGGACAGGTCGGAGAAGACCCAGTACTTC.

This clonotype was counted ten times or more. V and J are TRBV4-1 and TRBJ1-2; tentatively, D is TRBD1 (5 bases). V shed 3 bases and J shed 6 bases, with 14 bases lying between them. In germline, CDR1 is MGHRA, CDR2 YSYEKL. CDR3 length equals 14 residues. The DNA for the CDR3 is TGCGCCAGCAGCCATTTAGGGGCTTTCGATGGCTACACCTTC. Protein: CASSHLGAFDGYTF.

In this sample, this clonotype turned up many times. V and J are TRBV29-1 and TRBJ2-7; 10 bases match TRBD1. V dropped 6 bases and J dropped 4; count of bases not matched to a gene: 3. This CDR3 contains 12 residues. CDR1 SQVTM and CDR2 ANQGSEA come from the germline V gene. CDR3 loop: CSVRTGGYEQYF. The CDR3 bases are TGCAGCGTCAGGACAGGGGGTTACGAGCAGTACTTC.

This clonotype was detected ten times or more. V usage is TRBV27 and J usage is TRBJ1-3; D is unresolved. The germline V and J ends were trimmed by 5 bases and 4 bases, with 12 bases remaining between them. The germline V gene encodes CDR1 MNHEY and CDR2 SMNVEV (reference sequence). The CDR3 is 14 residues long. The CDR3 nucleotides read TGTGCCAGCAGTCCCCGACATGGAGGAAACACCATATATTTT. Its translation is CASSPRHGGNTIYF.

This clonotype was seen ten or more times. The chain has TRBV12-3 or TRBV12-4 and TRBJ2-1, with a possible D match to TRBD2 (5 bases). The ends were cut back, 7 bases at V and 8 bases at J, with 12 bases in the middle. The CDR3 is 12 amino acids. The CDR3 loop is CASTISVHEQFF. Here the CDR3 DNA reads TGTGCCAGCACCATTAGCGTCCATGAGCAGTTCTTC.

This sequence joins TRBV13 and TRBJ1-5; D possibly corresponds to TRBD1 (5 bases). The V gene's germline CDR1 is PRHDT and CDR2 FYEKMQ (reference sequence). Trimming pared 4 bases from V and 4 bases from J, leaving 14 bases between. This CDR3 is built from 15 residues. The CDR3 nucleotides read TGTGCCAGCAGCTCCGGACGGTGGGGGAATCAGCCCCAGCATTTT. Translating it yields CASSSGRWGNQPQHF. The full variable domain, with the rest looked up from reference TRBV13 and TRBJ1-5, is AAGVIQSPRHLIKEKRETATLKCYPIPRHDTVYWYQQGPGQDPQFLISFYEKMQSDKGSIPDRFSAQQFSDYHSELNMSSLELGDSALYFCASSSGRWGNQPQHFGDGTRLSIL.

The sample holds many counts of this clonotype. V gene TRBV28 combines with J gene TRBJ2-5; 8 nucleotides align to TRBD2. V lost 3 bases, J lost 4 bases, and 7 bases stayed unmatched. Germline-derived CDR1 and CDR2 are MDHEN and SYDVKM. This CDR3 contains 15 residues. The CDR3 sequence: CASSFGSGRGETQYF. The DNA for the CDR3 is TGTGCCAGCAGTTTTGGGAGCGGGAGAGGAGAGACCCAGTACTTC.

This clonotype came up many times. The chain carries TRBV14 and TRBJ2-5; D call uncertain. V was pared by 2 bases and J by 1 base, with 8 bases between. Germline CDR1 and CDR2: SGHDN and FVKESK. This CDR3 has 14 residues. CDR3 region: CASSQNRGQETQYF. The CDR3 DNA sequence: TGTGCCAGCAGCCAAAATAGAGGCCAAGAGACCCAGTACTTC.

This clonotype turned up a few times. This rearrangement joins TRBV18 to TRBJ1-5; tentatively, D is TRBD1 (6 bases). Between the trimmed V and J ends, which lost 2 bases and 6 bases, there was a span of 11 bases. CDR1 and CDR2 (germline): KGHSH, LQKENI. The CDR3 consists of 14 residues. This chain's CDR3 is CASSPEGEGQPQHF. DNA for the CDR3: TGTGCCAGCTCACCAGAGGGGGAGGGTCAGCCCCAGCATTTT.

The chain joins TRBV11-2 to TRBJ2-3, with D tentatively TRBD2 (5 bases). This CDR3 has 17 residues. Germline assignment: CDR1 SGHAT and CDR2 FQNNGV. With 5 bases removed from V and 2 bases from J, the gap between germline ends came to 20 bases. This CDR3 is CASSPLLGLAITDTQYF. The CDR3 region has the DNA TGTGCCAGCAGCCCCCTTTTAGGACTGGCGATCACAGATACGCAGTATTTT.

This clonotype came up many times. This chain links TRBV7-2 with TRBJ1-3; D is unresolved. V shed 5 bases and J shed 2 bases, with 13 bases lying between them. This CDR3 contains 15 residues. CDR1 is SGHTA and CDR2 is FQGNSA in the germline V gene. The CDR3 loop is CASSPPGPTGNTIYF. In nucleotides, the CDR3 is TGTGCCAGCAGCCCCCCAGGCCCCACTGGAAACACCATATATTTT.